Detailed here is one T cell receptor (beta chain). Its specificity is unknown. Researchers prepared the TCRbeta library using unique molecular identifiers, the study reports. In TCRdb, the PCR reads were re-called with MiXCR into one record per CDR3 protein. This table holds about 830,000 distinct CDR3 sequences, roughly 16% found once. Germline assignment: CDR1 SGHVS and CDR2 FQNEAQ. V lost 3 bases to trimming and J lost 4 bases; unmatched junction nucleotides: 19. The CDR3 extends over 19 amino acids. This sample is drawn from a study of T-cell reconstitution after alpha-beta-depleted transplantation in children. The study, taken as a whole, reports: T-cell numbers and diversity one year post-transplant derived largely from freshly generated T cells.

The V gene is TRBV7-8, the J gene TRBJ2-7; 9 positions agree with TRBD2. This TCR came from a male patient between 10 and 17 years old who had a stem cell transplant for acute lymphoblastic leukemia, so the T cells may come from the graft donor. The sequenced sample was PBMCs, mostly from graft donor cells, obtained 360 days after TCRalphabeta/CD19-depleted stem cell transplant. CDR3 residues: CASSLVRRGGRGLAYEQYF. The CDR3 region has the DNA TGTGCCAGCAGCTTGGTGAGGCGTGGCGGGAGGGGTCTAGCGTACGAGCAGTACTTC.